The 3 T cell receptor beta chains below were found in one sample sequenced in a study of beta chain features in type 1 diabetes (dated by TCRdb to 2017 to 2018). The investigation overall reported the following: In all four CD4+ subsets, TCRB CDR3 length was moderately but significantly shorter in type 1 diabetes patients.

No antigen has been assigned to these receptors. The library was generated by the immunoSEQ multiplex PCR assay. All of the isolated RNA was reverse transcribed with the High Capacity cDNA Reverse Transcription Kit, so expressed TCRB transcripts were sequenced. Entries here come from immuneACCESS through TCRdb and include only in-frame sequences with V and J called. Some clones fail to appear in such tables; in the studies checked, an unresolved V gene covers under half of the shortfall, and the cause of the remainder is unknown. The sample table contains 240,000 or so clones; only one count was recorded for roughly 14% of them. The ten most abundant clones make up about 0.018% of the sample. The sample taken for sequencing was naive CD4+ T cells from blood. The sample's cell subset or site label is to be understood as: true naive CD4+ T cells. Receptors originate from a man aged 30-40 years with type 1 diabetes.

The chain combines TRBV7-9 with TRBJ1-2; 9 bases map to TRBD1. Germline V gene data show CDR1 as SEHNR and CDR2 as FQNEAQ (reference sequence). CDR3 length: 12 residues. The V and J ends lost 5 bases and 13 bases, in that order; junction bases with no gene match: 8. Here the CDR3 DNA reads TGTGCCAGCAGCCACGGGACAGGGATTGTCACCTTC. As protein: CASSHGTGIVTF. The full variable domain, in which reference TRBV7-9 and TRBJ1-2 provide the parts outside the CDR3, is DTGVSQNPRHKITKRGQNVTFRCDPISEHNRLYWYRQTLGQGPEFLTYFQNEAQLEKSRLLSDRFSAERPKGSFSTLEIQRTEQGDSAMYLCASSHGTGIVTFGSGTRLTVV.

There are a few counts of this clone. The chain has TRBV9 and TRBJ1-1; weak D call: TRBD1 (5 bases). The CDR3 covers 13 residues. Germline loops: CDR1 SGDLS, CDR2 YYNGEE. Trimming pared 5 bases from V and 5 bases from J, leaving 13 bases between. As DNA, the CDR3 is TGTGCCAGCAGTTCAATGGGGGGGACTGAAGCTTTCTTT. Protein sequence: CASSSMGGTEAFF.

With respect to this clone: The same CDR3 also results from other DNA sequences found in this sample. This chain connects TRBV9 to TRBJ1-1; no firm D call. The CDR3 spans 13 residues. CDR1 is SGDLS, CDR2 YYNGEE, per germline. With 2 bases removed from V and 1 base from J, the gap between germline ends came to 6 bases. Here the CDR3 DNA reads TGTGCCAGCAGCGTTGGCAGGAACACTGAAGCTTTCTTT. This codes for CASSVGRNTEAFF.